This T cell receptor (beta chain) was sequenced for a study of tumor-infiltrating lymphocytes in primary liver carcinoma. Whole-study context: Tumors, staged T1-T3 N0M0, spanned 4.2 to 10 cm.

Overall study findings and caveats: Blood's top-250-clone fraction was significantly lower than that of tumors (p = 0.039). The study found only about 7-24% of top clones in all five tumor regions.

Between roughly 18 and 30 mg of unsorted bulk tissue served as the source from which RNA and DNA were co-extracted. Whichever tumor sample was examined, it had over 90% viable tumor cells. Starting from around 500 ng of total RNA, TCR beta cDNA was produced with a primer in the constant region. It was through three nested multiplex PCR rounds of slightly modified ARM-PCR that TCR beta libraries arose. Both of the initial two PCR rounds ran for approximately 10 cycles and employed TRBV1-TRBV30 forward primers alongside a C-beta reverse primer. TCRdb recomputed calls from the multiplex PCR reads with MiXCR, one row per CDR3 protein. The sample has approximately 190,000 distinct CDR3 sequences; approximately 80% are singletons. Per germline, CDR1 MNHEY and CDR2 SVGAGI. The CDR3 spans 14 residues. V was clipped by 10 bases and J by 3 bases; unmatched bases: 10. With respect to this clonotype: What it recognizes is unknown.

This receptor was identified in a man aged 40-49 years with primary liver carcinoma and hepatitis B virus infection. The sequenced material came from tumor tissue from primary liver carcinoma. This chain links TRBV6-5 with TRBJ1-1, with 8 bases fitting TRBD1. The CDR3 region is CANRYQGAYTEAFF. CDR3 in DNA: TGTGCCAACAGATATCAGGGGGCCTACACTGAAGCTTTCTTT.